These 17 T cell receptor beta chains share one sample of origin, sequenced in a study of blood T cell repertoires in COVID-19. TCRdb's copy holds only in-frame clones and misses some; the assay was immunoSEQ multiplex PCR. This table holds about 400,000 clones, about 87% found once. The specimen sequenced was peripheral blood. These receptors came from a human donor in a cohort sampled during active COVID-19.

The chain's CDR3 is CASSQAPDSPGYGYTF. The CDR3 coding sequence is TGTGCCAGCAGTCAAGCCCCGGACAGCCCCGGCTATGGCTACACCTTC. The chain uses TRBV6-2 or TRBV6-3 and TRBJ1-2; a weak D match, TRBD1 (6 bases). Germline CDR1 MNHEY, CDR2 SVGEGT. V lost 5 bases to trimming and J lost 4 bases, with 20 bases between them. The CDR3 loop spans 16 amino acids.

V gene TRBV3-1 (or the pseudogene TRBV3-2) combines with J gene TRBJ2-7; TRBD1 aligns across 10 bases. In germline, CDR1 is LGHDT, CDR2 YNNKEL (reference sequence). Trimming took 1 base from V and 6 from J; bases not matched to a gene: 6. This CDR3 comprises 15 residues. The CDR3 DNA sequence: TGTGCCAGCAGCCAAGTCGGGACAGGGGATCTCGAGCAGTACTTC. Amino acids: CASSQVGTGDLEQYF.

V is TRBV5-6 and J is TRBJ2-2; no clear D gene. The CDR3 has 13 amino acids. V was trimmed by 2 bases and J by 6 bases, leaving 8 bases between them. CDR1 and CDR2 (germline): SGHDT, YYEEEE. CDR3: CASSFKNPGELFF. DNA of the CDR3: TGTGCCAGCAGCTTTAAAAATCCCGGGGAGCTGTTTTTT.

This chain uses TRBV4-1 with TRBJ2-3; 14 nucleotides match TRBD2. The CDR3 covers 17 residues. Trimming removed 4 bases from V and 3 bases from J; junction bases left unmatched: 6. Per the germline V gene, CDR1 is MGHRA and CDR2 is YSYEKL. The CDR3 region is CASSLTSGGAGTDTQYF. DNA of the CDR3: TGCGCCAGCAGCCTGACTAGCGGGGGGGCAGGGACAGATACGCAGTATTTT.

The rearrangement joins TRBV5-1 to TRBJ1-3; D remains unclear. V gave up 1 base and J gave up 0 bases, with 17 bases separating them. The CDR3 totals 18 residues. Germline lookup yields CDR1 SGHRS and CDR2 YFSETQ. The CDR3 spells CASSLRARSESSGNTIYF. CDR3 nucleotide sequence: TGCGCCAGCAGCTTGAGAGCCCGTTCGGAGAGCTCTGGAAACACCATATATTTT.

Only one count was recorded for this clone. The chain joins TRBV7-2 to TRBJ2-3; the match to TRBD2 covers 8 bases. The junction had 7 bases not matched to a gene; V was cut back by 4 bases and J by 1 base. The CDR3 consists of 16 residues. Germline CDR1 SGHTA, CDR2 FQGNSA. The CDR3 DNA is TGTGCCAGCAGCTCCCGGGGGGGCCGGGGCACAGATACGCAGTATTTT. Encoded protein: CASSSRGGRGTDTQYF.

The V and J genes are TRBV19 and TRBJ2-3; 9 nucleotides line up with TRBD1. After removal of 4 bases from V and 2 bases from J, the junction contained 4 bases not matched to a gene. The germline V gene encodes CDR1 LNHDA and CDR2 SQIVND (reference sequence). The CDR3 length is 15 residues. The CDR3 DNA is TGTGCCAGTAGTAGGGGACAGGGAAACACAGATACGCAGTATTTT. As protein: CASSRGQGNTDTQYF.

The V and J genes are TRBV6-6 and TRBJ2-5; 10 bases are shared with TRBD2. The V and J ends lost 7 bases and 3 bases, in that order; junction bases with no gene match: 8. Germline loops: CDR1 MNHNY, CDR2 SVGAGI (reference sequence). The CDR3 runs 15 residues. In DNA, the CDR3 is TGTGCCAGCAATCTACTAGCGGGGAAAAAAGAGACCCAGTACTTC. As protein: CASNLLAGKKETQYF.

The V call is TRBV28, the J call TRBJ1-5; 9 bases agree with TRBD1. Germline lookup yields CDR1 MDHEN and CDR2 SYDVKM. The CDR3 extends over 14 amino acids. V shed 10 bases and J 2 bases; nucleotides not matched to a gene: 6. The CDR3: CATVQGARNQPQHF. The CDR3 nucleotides read TGTGCCACGGTACAGGGGGCTCGCAATCAGCCCCAGCATTTT.

V is TRBV3-1 (or the pseudogene TRBV3-2) and J is TRBJ2-7; a possible D gene is TRBD2 (6 bases). Trimming removed 1 base from V and 3 bases from J, with 13 bases in between. The CDR3 length is 15 residues. Germline V gene lookup returns CDR1 LGHDT and CDR2 YNNKEL (reference sequence). CDR3: CASSQGLVLSYEQYF. The CDR3 coding sequence is TGTGCCAGCAGCCAAGGACTAGTCTTGAGCTACGAGCAGTACTTC.

This chain joins TRBV5-8 and TRBJ2-1, with a weak D call TRBD2 (5 bases). V lost 4 bases, J lost 7 bases, and 24 bases lay in between. The CDR3 covers 17 residues. Germline CDR1 reads SGHTS; CDR2 reads YDEGEE. CDR3 region: CASSLFPRAGWANEQFF. DNA for the CDR3: TGTGCCAGCAGCCTTTTCCCTAGGGCGGGCTGGGCGAATGAGCAGTTCTTC. The entire variable domain, with the rest obtained from reference TRBV5-8 and TRBJ2-1, is as follows: EAGVTQSPTHLIKTRGQQATLRCSPISGHTSVYWYQQALGLGLQFLLWYDEGEERNRGNFPPRFSGRQFPNYSSELNVNALELEDSALYLCASSLFPRAGWANEQFFGPGTRLTVL.

J is TRBJ1-4 and V is TRBV2; D not resolved. V was cut by 1 base and J by 3 bases, with 6 bases left in between. Germline CDR1 is SNHLY and CDR2 is FYNNEI. The CDR3 contains 14 residues. The CDR3, as DNA: TGTGCCAGCAGTGAAGAGAGGGCTAATGAAAAACTGTTTTTT. Its translation is CASSEERANEKLFF. The full variable domain, completed using reference TRBV2 and TRBJ1-4, is EPEVTQTPSHQVTQMGQEVILRCVPISNHLYFYWYRQILGQKVEFLVSFYNNEISEKSEIFDDQFSVERPDGSNFTLKIRSTKLEDSAMYFCASSEERANEKLFFGSGTQLSVL.

V usage is TRBV9 and J usage is TRBJ2-2; D gene ambiguous. The ends were cut back, 0 bases at V and 3 bases at J, with 9 bases in the middle. Germline assignment: CDR1 SGDLS and CDR2 YYNGEE. The CDR3 sequence is 15 residues long. CDR3 coding DNA: TGTGCCAGCAGCGTAGTCGGAGTAGACACCGGGGAGCTGTTTTTT. The encoded protein is CASSVVGVDTGELFF. The whole variable domain, filled in from reference TRBV9 and TRBJ2-2, reads DSGVTQTPKHLITATGQRVTLRCSPRSGDLSVYWYQQSLDQGLQFLIQYYNGEERAKGNILERFSAQQFPDLHSELNLSSLELGDSALYFCASSVVGVDTGELFFGEGSRLTVL.

The chain combines TRBV7-8 with TRBJ1-1, with D perhaps TRBD1 (5 bases). CDR1 and CDR2 from the germline V gene are SGHVS and FQNEAQ. Trimming stripped 4 bases from V and 0 bases from J, with 12 bases between. This CDR3 is built from 15 residues. CDR3 nucleotides: TGTGCCAGCAGCTACTTGACAGCTATGAACACTGAAGCTTTCTTT. Amino acid sequence: CASSYLTAMNTEAFF.

CDR3 coding DNA: TGTGCCACCAGTGATTTACCCCCCGGACAGGGGGAGGGCACAGATACGCAGTATTTT. Residues: CATSDLPPGQGEGTDTQYF. The chain uses TRBV24-1 and TRBJ2-3; TRBD1 matches at 10 bases. Germline values: CDR1 KGHDR, CDR2 SFDVKD. V lost 1 base to trimming and J lost 1 base; unmatched junction nucleotides: 10. CDR3 size: 19 residues.

The chain recombines TRBV19 with TRBJ2-5; tentative D call: TRBD2 (6 bases). V was cut by 3 bases and J by 4 bases, with 15 bases left in between. The germline gives CDR1 LNHDA, CDR2 SQIVND (reference sequence). The CDR3 length is 15 residues. CDR3 nucleotide sequence: TGTGCCAGTAGTATGCCGGCGGAGGGCGGAGAGACCCAGTACTTC. The encoded protein is CASSMPAEGGETQYF.

CDR3 amino acids: CASSPTTSGSGQFF. CDR3 coding DNA: TGCGCCAGCAGCCCTACGACTAGCGGGAGTGGGCAGTTCTTC. The chain couples TRBV5-1 to TRBJ2-1, with 12 bases fitting TRBD2. CDR3 length: 14 residues. Germline V lookup: CDR1 SGHRS, CDR2 YFSETQ. V lost 4 bases, J lost 12 bases, and 8 bases stayed unmatched.